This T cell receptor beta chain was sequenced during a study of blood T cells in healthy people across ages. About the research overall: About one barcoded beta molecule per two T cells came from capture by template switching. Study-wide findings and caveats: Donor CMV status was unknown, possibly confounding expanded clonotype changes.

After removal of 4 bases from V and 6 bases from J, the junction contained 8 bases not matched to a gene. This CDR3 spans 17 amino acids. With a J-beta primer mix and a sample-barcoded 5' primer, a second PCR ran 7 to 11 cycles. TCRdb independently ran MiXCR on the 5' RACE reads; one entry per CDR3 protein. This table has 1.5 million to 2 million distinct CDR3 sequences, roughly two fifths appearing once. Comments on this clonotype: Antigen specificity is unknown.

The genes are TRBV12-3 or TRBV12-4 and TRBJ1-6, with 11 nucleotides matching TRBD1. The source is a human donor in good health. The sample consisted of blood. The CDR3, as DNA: TGTGCCAGCAGTTCGGGGACAGGGGGGATGGGTAATTCACCCCTCCACTTT. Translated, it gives CASSSGTGGMGNSPLHF.